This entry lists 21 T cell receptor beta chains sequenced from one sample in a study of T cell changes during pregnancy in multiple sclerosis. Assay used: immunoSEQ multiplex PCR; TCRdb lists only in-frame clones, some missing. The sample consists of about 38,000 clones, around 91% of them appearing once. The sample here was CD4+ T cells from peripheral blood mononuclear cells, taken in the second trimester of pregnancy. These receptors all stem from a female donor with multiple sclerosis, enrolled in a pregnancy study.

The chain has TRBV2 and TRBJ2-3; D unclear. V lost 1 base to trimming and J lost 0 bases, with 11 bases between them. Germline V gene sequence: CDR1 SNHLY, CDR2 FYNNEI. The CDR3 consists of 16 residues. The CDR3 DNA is TGTGCCAGCAGTGAAGGCGGATTTACAAGCACAGATACGCAGTATTTT. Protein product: CASSEGGFTSTDTQYF.

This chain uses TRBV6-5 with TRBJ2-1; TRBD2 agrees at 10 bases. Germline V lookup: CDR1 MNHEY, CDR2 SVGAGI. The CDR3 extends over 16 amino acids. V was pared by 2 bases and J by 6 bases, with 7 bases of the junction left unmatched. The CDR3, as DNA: TGTGCCAGCAGTTACAACGGCGCTAGCGGGAGCAATGAGCAGTTCTTC. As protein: CASSYNGASGSNEQFF.

The CDR3 DNA follows: TGTGCCAGTAGTATAGCCAACAGGGGCAGTGGCACTGAAGCTTTCTTT. Its translation: CASSIANRGSGTEAFF. The rearrangement joins TRBV19 to TRBJ1-1; 7 nucleotides align to TRBD1. There are 16 residues in the CDR3. Germline V gives CDR1 LNHDA, CDR2 SQIVND (reference sequence). Unmatched junction bases numbered 9, after V lost 1 base and J lost 4 bases.

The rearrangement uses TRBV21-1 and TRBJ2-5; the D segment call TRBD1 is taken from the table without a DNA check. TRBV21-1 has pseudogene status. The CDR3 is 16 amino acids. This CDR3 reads CASSLATDREQETQYF. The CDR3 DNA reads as TGTGCCAGCAGCCTAGCTACGGACAGGGAGCAAGAGACCCAGTACTTC.

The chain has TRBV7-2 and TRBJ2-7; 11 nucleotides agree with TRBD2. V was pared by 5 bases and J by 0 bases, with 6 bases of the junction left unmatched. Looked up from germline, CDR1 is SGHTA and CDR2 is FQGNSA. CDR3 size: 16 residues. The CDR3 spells CASSDPGLAGSYEQYF. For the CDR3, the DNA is TGTGCCAGCAGCGACCCAGGACTAGCGGGCTCCTACGAGCAGTACTTC. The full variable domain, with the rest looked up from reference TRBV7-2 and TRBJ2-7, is GAGVSQSPSNKVTEKGKDVELRCDPISGHTALYWYRQSLGQGLEFLIYFQGNSAPDKSGLPSDRFSAERTGGSVSTLTIQRTQQEDSAVYLCASSDPGLAGSYEQYFGPGTRLTVT.

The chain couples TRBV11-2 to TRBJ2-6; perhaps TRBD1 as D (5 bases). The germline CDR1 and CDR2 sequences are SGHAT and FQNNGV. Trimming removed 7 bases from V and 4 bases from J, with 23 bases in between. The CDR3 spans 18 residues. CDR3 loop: CASTPTAGFATGANVLTF. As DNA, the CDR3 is TGTGCCAGCACCCCGACAGCAGGCTTCGCCACGGGGGCCAACGTCCTGACTTTC.

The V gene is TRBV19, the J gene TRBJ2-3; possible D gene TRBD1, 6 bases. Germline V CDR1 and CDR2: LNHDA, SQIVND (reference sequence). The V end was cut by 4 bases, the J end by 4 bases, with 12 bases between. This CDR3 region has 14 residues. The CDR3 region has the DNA TGTGCCAGTAGTAGCGACAGGTTGTCAGATACGCAGTATTTT. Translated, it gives CASSSDRLSDTQYF.

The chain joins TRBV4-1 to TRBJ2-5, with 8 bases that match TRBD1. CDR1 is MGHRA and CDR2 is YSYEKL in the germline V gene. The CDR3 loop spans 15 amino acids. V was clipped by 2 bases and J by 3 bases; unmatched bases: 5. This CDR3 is CASSQLGQGKETQYF. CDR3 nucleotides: TGCGCCAGCAGCCAACTCGGACAGGGCAAAGAGACCCAGTACTTC.

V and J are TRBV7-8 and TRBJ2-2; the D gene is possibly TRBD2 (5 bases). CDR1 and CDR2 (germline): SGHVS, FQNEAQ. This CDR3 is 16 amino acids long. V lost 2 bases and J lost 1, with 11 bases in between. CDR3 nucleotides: TGTGCCAGCAGCTTACGGCGGGCGGTGAACACCGGGGAGCTGTTTTTT. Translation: CASSLRRAVNTGELFF. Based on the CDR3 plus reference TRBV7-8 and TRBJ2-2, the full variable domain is GAGVSQSPRYKVAKRGQDVALRCDPISGHVSLFWYQQALGQGPEFLTYFQNEAQLDKSGLPSDRFFAERPEGSVSTLKIQRTQQEDSAVYLCASSLRRAVNTGELFFGEGSRLTVL.

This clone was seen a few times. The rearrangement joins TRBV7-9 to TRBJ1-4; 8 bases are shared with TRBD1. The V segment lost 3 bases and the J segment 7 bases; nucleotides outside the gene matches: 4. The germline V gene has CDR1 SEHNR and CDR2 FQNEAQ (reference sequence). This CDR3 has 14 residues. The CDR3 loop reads CASSFTGGSEKLFF. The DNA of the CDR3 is TGTGCCAGCAGCTTTACAGGGGGAAGTGAAAAACTGTTTTTT.

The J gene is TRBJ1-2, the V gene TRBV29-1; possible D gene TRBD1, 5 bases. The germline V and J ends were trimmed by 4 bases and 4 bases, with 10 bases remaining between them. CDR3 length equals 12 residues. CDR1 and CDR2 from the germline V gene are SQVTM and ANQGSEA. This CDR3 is CSVVGGGYGYTF. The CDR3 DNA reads TGCAGCGTTGTCGGGGGAGGCTATGGCTACACCTTC.

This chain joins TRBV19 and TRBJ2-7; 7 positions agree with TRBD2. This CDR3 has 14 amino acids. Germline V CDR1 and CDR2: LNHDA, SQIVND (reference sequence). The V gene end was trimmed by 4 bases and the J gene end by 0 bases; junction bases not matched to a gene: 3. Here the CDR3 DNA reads TGTGCCAGTAGTAGCGGGGGTCCCTCCTACGAGCAGTACTTC. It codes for CASSSGGPSYEQYF.

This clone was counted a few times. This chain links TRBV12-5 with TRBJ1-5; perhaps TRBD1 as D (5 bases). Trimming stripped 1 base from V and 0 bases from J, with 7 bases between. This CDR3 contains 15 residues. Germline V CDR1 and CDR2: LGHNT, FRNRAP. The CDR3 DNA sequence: TGTGCTAGTGGTTTGGCCAGGGCTAGCAATCAGCCCCAGCATTTT. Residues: CASGLARASNQPQHF.

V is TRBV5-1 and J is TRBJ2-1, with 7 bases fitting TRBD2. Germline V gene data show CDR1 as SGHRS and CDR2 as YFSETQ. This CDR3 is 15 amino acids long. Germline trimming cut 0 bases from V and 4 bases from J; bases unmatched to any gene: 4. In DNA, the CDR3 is TGCGCCAGCAGCTTGGAACTTAGCGGGTACAATGAGCAGTTCTTC. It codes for CASSLELSGYNEQFF.

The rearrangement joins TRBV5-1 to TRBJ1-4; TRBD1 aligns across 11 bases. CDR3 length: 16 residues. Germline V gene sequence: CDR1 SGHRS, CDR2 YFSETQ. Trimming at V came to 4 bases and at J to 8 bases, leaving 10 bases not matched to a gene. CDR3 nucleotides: TGCGCCAGCAGCCTACAAGGACAGGGGGCTGGAGAAAAACTGTTTTTT. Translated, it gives CASSLQGQGAGEKLFF. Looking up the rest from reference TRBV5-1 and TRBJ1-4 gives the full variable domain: KAGVTQTPRYLIKTRGQQVTLSCSPISGHRSVSWYQQTPGQGLQFLFEYFSETQRNKGNFPGRFSGRQFSNSRSEMNVSTLELGDSALYLCASSLQGQGAGEKLFFGSGTQLSVL.

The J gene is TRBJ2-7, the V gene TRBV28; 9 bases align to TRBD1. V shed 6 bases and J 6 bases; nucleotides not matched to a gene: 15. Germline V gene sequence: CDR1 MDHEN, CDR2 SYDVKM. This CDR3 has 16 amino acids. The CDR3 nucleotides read TGTGCCAGCAGGAGTCCCGGGACAGGGTTCGATGGCGAGCAGTACTTC. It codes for CASRSPGTGFDGEQYF.

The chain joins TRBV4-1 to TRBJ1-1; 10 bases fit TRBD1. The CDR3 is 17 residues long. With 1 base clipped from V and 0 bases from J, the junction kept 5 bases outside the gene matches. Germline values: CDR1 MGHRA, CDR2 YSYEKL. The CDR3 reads CASSQGGQGRLNTEAFF. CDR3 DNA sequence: TGCGCCAGCAGCCAAGGGGGACAGGGGCGACTGAACACTGAAGCTTTCTTT.

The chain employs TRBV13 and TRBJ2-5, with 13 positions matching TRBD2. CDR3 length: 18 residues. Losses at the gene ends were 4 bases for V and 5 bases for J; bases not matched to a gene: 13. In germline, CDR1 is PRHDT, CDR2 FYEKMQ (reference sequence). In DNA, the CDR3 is TGTGCCAGCAGCTCGTTAGGGACTAGCGGGGAAGAGTGGGAGACCCAGTACTTC. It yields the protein CASSSLGTSGEEWETQYF.

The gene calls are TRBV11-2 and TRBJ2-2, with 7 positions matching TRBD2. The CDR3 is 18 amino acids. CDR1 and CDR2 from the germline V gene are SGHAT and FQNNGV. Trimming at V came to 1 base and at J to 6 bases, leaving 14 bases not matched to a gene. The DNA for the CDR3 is TGTGCCAGCAGCTTAGGGGTGAAAGCGGGATATATGCCCGGGGAGCTGTTTTTT. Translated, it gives CASSLGVKAGYMPGELFF.

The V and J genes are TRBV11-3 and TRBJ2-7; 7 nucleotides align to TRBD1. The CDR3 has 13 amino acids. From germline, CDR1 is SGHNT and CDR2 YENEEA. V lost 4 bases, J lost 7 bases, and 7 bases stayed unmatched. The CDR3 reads CASSSPSRGEQYF. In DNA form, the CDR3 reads TGTGCCAGCAGCTCACCGTCCAGGGGGGAGCAGTACTTC.

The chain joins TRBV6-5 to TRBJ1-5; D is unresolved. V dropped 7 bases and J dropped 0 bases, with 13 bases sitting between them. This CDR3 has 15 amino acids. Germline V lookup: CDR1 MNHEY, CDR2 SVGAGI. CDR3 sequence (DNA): TGTGCCAGCACCCCCGACATTTATAGCAATCAGCCCCAGCATTTT. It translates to CASTPDIYSNQPQHF.